This T cell receptor (beta chain) is from a study of identical twins. In regard to this clonotype: What it binds is unknown.

TCRdb reprocessed the 5' RACE reads via MiXCR and lists one record per CDR3 protein. Here the sample spans fewer than 250,000 distinct CDR3 sequences, about 15% being singletons. V trimming: 0 bases; J trimming: 2 bases; junction bases outside the gene matches: 9. CDR3 size: 19 residues. Germline CDR1 MGHRA, CDR2 YSYEKL. The study, taken as a whole, reports: Modelling approaches yielded underestimates of out-of-frame TCR alpha sharing between monozygotic twins.

The sample was also linked to a second study, of T cells expressing NK-cell markers. That paper notes: Among the experiments, several used an anti-gamma-delta TCR antibody to restrict sorting to alpha-beta TCR T cells. Six or seven donors carried dominant NKG2C+ clonotypes that made up roughly 1.0-7.5% of their CD8+ T cells. Leadership of the CD3+CD56-NKG2C+ fraction also belonged to these clonotypes in four donors.

This sequence was found in a woman younger than 35 in good health. The chain recombines TRBV4-1 with TRBJ2-5; 13 nucleotides align to TRBD2. Sequencing used CD8+ T cells sorted from blood. The CDR3 nucleotides read TGCGCCAGCAGCCAAGATCCCGGACTAGCGGGGGCCCTACAAGAGACCCAGTACTTC. Protein: CASSQDPGLAGALQETQYF.